These T cell receptor beta chains were read from a single sample in a study of identical twins. Each CDR3 protein gets one entry after TCRdb re-called the 5' RACE reads with MiXCR. In the table there are hundreds of thousands of distinct CDR3 sequences, roughly 6.2% of which are singletons. Sequencing was carried out using naive T cells sorted from blood. These receptors came from a man younger than 35 in good health. Both conserved end residues are part of each CDR3. A D gene is named only where the DNA matches it firmly. For some rows the clone size is stated as once, few or many, or as a class when expanded; others skip it.

J gene: TRBJ2-2
clone size: many
D gene: NA
V gene: TRBV4-1
CDR3 protein: CASSQVRGGITTGELFF
CDR3 DNA: TGCGCCAGCAGCCAAGTTCGAGGGGGTATAACCACCGGGGAGCTGTTTTTT

J gene: TRBJ2-1
clone size: many
D gene: NA
V gene: TRBV28
CDR3 protein: CASSLIGTQFF
CDR3 DNA: TGTGCCAGCAGTTTGATAGGGACGCAGTTCTTC

J gene: TRBJ2-1
clone size: many
D gene: TRBD2
V gene: TRBV20-1
CDR3 protein: CSASNPNDPGGRINPF
CDR3 DNA: TGCAGTGCTAGCAACCCGAATGATCCGGGAGGGAGAATAAACCCTTTC

J gene: TRBJ1-2
clone size: many
D gene: NA
V gene: TRBV19
CDR3 protein: CASSYGTAVGYTF
CDR3 DNA: TGTGCCAGTAGCTACGGGACGGCGGTAGGCTACACCTTC

J gene: TRBJ2-7
clone size: many
D gene: TRBD2
V gene: TRBV4-2
CDR3 protein: CASSQDPAGTSSYEQYF
CDR3 DNA: TGTGCCAGCAGCCAAGATCCTGCCGGGACTAGCTCCTACGAGCAGTACTTC

J gene: TRBJ1-1
clone size: many
D gene: TRBD1
V gene: TRBV29-1
CDR3 protein: CSEHTGALNTEAFF
CDR3 DNA: TGCAGCGAACATACAGGGGCGCTGAACACTGAAGCTTTCTTT

J gene: TRBJ2-5
clone size: few
D gene: TRBD2
V gene: TRBV20-1
CDR3 protein: CSATNRRESGETQYF
CDR3 DNA: TGCAGTGCTACTAACAGGCGGGAGAGTGGAGAGACCCAGTACTTC

J gene: TRBJ2-1
clone size: few
D gene: TRBD1
V gene: TRBV7-2
CDR3 protein: CASSLWFPGQGGNEQFF
CDR3 DNA: TGTGCCAGCAGCTTATGGTTCCCGGGACAGGGTGGGAATGAGCAGTTCTTC

J gene: TRBJ1-5
clone size: many
D gene: NA
V gene: TRBV20-1
CDR3 protein: CSAREVFDPNQPQHF
CDR3 DNA: TGCAGTGCTAGGGAGGTTTTCGACCCCAATCAGCCCCAGCATTTT

J gene: TRBJ1-5
clone size: NA
D gene: NA
V gene: TRBV3-1
CDR3 protein: CASSQGYSNQPQHF
CDR3 DNA: TGTGCCAGCAGCCAAGGCTATAGCAATCAGCCCCAGCATTTT

J gene: TRBJ2-5
clone size: few
D gene: NA
V gene: TRBV6-5
CDR3 protein: CASSRMGTQYF
CDR3 DNA: TGTGCCAGCAGCCGGATGGGGACCCAGTACTTC

J gene: TRBJ2-7
clone size: many
D gene: TRBD2
V gene: TRBV10-3
CDR3 protein: CAISGNRKTSGGSYEQYF
CDR3 DNA: TGTGCCATCAGTGGGAACAGGAAGACTAGCGGGGGTTCCTACGAGCAGTACTTC

J gene: TRBJ2-1
clone size: NA
D gene: NA
V gene: TRBV5-1
CDR3 protein: CASITDPHNNNEQFF
CDR3 DNA: TGCGCCAGCATCACGGACCCGCACAATAACAATGAGCAGTTCTTC

J gene: TRBJ2-1
clone size: NA
D gene: NA
V gene: TRBV20-1
CDR3 protein: CSASGGGDEQFF
CDR3 DNA: TGCAGTGCTTCAGGGGGAGGTGATGAGCAGTTCTTC

J gene: TRBJ2-1
clone size: NA
D gene: NA
V gene: TRBV20-1
CDR3 protein: CSASKEAFEQFF
CDR3 DNA: TGCAGTGCTAGTAAGGAGGCCTTTGAGCAGTTCTTC

J gene: TRBJ1-1
clone size: few
D gene: NA
V gene: TRBV6-5
CDR3 protein: CASSYTPGRAGTEAFF
CDR3 DNA: TGTGCCAGCAGTTACACTCCCGGCAGGGCGGGCACTGAAGCTTTCTTT

J gene: TRBJ1-1
clone size: few
D gene: TRBD1
V gene: TRBV5-1
CDR3 protein: CASSGTGGAGTEAFF
CDR3 DNA: TGCGCCAGCAGCGGAACAGGGGGCGCAGGGACTGAAGCTTTCTTT

J gene: TRBJ2-1
clone size: many
D gene: NA
V gene: TRBV12-3/TRBV12-4
CDR3 protein: CAVRLRRYNEQFF
CDR3 DNA: TGTGCCGTTAGGCTCCGGCGCTACAATGAGCAGTTCTTC

J gene: TRBJ1-1
clone size: NA
D gene: NA
V gene: TRBV12-3/TRBV12-4
CDR3 protein: CASTTTGNTEAFF
CDR3 DNA: TGTGCCAGCACTACAACAGGGAACACTGAAGCTTTCTTT

J gene: TRBJ2-1
clone size: NA
D gene: NA
V gene: TRBV5-1
CDR3 protein: CASSLLRGSPGHNEQFF
CDR3 DNA: TGCGCCAGCAGCTTGCTCAGGGGTTCCCCGGGACACAATGAGCAGTTCTTC

J gene: TRBJ1-4
clone size: NA
D gene: TRBD1
V gene: TRBV10-3
CDR3 protein: CAISPETGSSEKLFF
CDR3 DNA: TGTGCCATCAGCCCCGAGACAGGGTCGAGTGAAAAACTGTTTTTT

J gene: TRBJ2-1
clone size: many
D gene: TRBD1
V gene: TRBV11-1
CDR3 protein: CASVRTGHDEQFF
CDR3 DNA: TGTGCCAGCGTCCGGACAGGCCACGATGAGCAGTTCTTC

J gene: TRBJ2-7
clone size: many
D gene: TRBD1
V gene: TRBV2
CDR3 protein: CASRQGIYEQYF
CDR3 DNA: TGTGCCAGCCGACAGGGAATCTACGAGCAGTACTTC

J gene: TRBJ2-2
clone size: few
D gene: NA
V gene: TRBV12-3/TRBV12-4
CDR3 protein: CASSFGIGGTNTGELFF
CDR3 DNA: TGTGCCAGCAGTTTTGGTATAGGCGGGACTAACACCGGGGAGCTGTTTTTT

J gene: TRBJ2-5
clone size: many
D gene: NA
V gene: TRBV5-1
CDR3 protein: CASVNLAEETQYF
CDR3 DNA: TGCGCCAGTGTTAATTTAGCGGAAGAGACCCAGTACTTC

J gene: TRBJ2-5
clone size: NA
D gene: TRBD2
V gene: TRBV20-1
CDR3 protein: CSASPPGLAEGMQETQYF
CDR3 DNA: TGCAGTGCTAGTCCACCGGGACTAGCGGAGGGGATGCAAGAGACCCAGTACTTC

J gene: TRBJ1-1
clone size: NA
D gene: NA
V gene: TRBV29-1
CDR3 protein: CSVGPPSTTEAFF
CDR3 DNA: TGCAGCGTTGGGCCTCCCTCAACCACTGAAGCTTTCTTT

J gene: TRBJ2-3
clone size: few
D gene: NA
V gene: TRBV7-8
CDR3 protein: CASSLGLRQYF
CDR3 DNA: TGTGCCAGCAGCCTTGGACTTAGGCAGTATTTT

J gene: TRBJ2-5
clone size: NA
D gene: TRBD2
V gene: TRBV20-1
CDR3 protein: CSASGTSGKSQETQYF
CDR3 DNA: TGCAGTGCTAGCGGGACTAGCGGGAAATCCCAAGAGACCCAGTACTTC

J gene: TRBJ1-6
clone size: many
D gene: NA
V gene: TRBV7-2
CDR3 protein: CASSPFLMRLGSPLHF
CDR3 DNA: TGTGCCAGCAGCCCCTTCTTGATGCGTTTAGGTTCACCCCTCCACTTT

J gene: TRBJ2-7
clone size: many
D gene: TRBD1
V gene: TRBV12-3/TRBV12-4
CDR3 protein: CASSFSLTGTAFYEQYF
CDR3 DNA: TGTGCCAGCAGCTTCTCGCTAACCGGGACAGCTTTTTACGAGCAGTACTTC

J gene: TRBJ2-3
clone size: few
D gene: TRBD2
V gene: TRBV2
CDR3 protein: CASSEAGAGVDTDTQYF
CDR3 DNA: TGTGCCAGCAGTGAAGCCGGAGCGGGAGTCGACACAGATACGCAGTATTTT

J gene: TRBJ2-5
clone size: few
D gene: NA
V gene: TRBV14
CDR3 protein: CASSQALRGVGTQYF
CDR3 DNA: TGTGCCAGCAGCCAAGCGCTCCGTGGGGTCGGGACCCAGTACTTC

J gene: TRBJ2-6
clone size: few
D gene: NA
V gene: TRBV9
CDR3 protein: CASSVAQTLLSGANVLTF
CDR3 DNA: TGTGCCAGCAGCGTAGCGCAGACATTACTCTCTGGGGCCAACGTCCTGACTTTC

J gene: TRBJ2-1
clone size: many
D gene: NA
V gene: TRBV20-1
CDR3 protein: CSALASGQFF
CDR3 DNA: TGCAGTGCATTAGCATCTGGGCAGTTCTTC

J gene: TRBJ2-1
clone size: many
D gene: NA
V gene: TRBV4-3
CDR3 protein: CASSQGRAQYNEQFF
CDR3 DNA: TGCGCCAGCAGCCAAGGCAGGGCCCAATACAATGAGCAGTTCTTC

J gene: TRBJ2-2
clone size: many
D gene: TRBD2
V gene: TRBV4-2
CDR3 protein: CASSQAKAGGPTGELFF
CDR3 DNA: TGTGCCAGCAGCCAAGCTAAAGCGGGAGGGCCCACCGGGGAGCTGTTTTTT

J gene: TRBJ1-5
clone size: many
D gene: NA
V gene: TRBV20-1
CDR3 protein: CSVQTPPSNQPQHF
CDR3 DNA: TGCAGTGTTCAGACGCCCCCCTCGAATCAGCCCCAGCATTTT

J gene: TRBJ2-1
clone size: many
D gene: TRBD1
V gene: TRBV4-2
CDR3 protein: CASSQWTGTGGENEQFF
CDR3 DNA: TGTGCCAGCAGCCAGTGGACGGGGACAGGGGGCGAAAATGAGCAGTTCTTC

J gene: TRBJ2-1
clone size: many
D gene: TRBD2
V gene: TRBV5-1
CDR3 protein: CASSLIAGVWDNEQFF
CDR3 DNA: TGCGCCAGCAGCCTAATAGCGGGAGTGTGGGACAATGAGCAGTTCTTC

J gene: TRBJ2-1
clone size: many
D gene: NA
V gene: TRBV7-7
CDR3 protein: CASSSDSHNEQFF
CDR3 DNA: TGTGCCAGCAGCTCCGACTCCCACAATGAGCAGTTCTTC

J gene: TRBJ1-3
clone size: many
D gene: NA
V gene: TRBV4-2
CDR3 protein: CASSQNRDTVSGNTIYF
CDR3 DNA: TGTGCCAGCAGCCAAAACCGGGACACGGTCTCTGGAAACACCATATATTTT

J gene: TRBJ2-2
clone size: NA
D gene: NA
V gene: TRBV14
CDR3 protein: CASSLIGGPNTGELFF
CDR3 DNA: TGTGCCAGCAGCCTTATCGGAGGCCCGAACACCGGGGAGCTGTTTTTT

J gene: TRBJ2-1
clone size: many
D gene: TRBD2
V gene: TRBV12-3/TRBV12-4
CDR3 protein: CASSFLRGVQFF
CDR3 DNA: TGTGCCAGCAGTTTTCTTCGGGGGGTGCAGTTCTTC

J gene: TRBJ2-1
clone size: few
D gene: NA
V gene: TRBV11-2
CDR3 protein: CASSPPRDSSIAYNEQFF
CDR3 DNA: TGTGCCAGCAGCCCCCCCCGGGACTCCTCGATAGCCTACAATGAGCAGTTCTTC

J gene: TRBJ2-3
clone size: many
D gene: NA
V gene: TRBV11-2
CDR3 protein: CASSPLEDAGDTQYF
CDR3 DNA: TGTGCCAGCAGCCCCCTCGAAGATGCAGGAGATACGCAGTATTTT

J gene: TRBJ2-7
clone size: many
D gene: TRBD2
V gene: TRBV7-2
CDR3 protein: CASRPSGSGNEQYF
CDR3 DNA: TGTGCCAGCAGACCTAGCGGGAGTGGTAACGAGCAGTACTTC

J gene: TRBJ2-6
clone size: NA
D gene: NA
V gene: TRBV25-1
CDR3 protein: CASSDSGAVANVLTF
CDR3 DNA: TGTGCCAGCAGTGATTCAGGGGCTGTGGCCAACGTCCTGACTTTC

J gene: TRBJ2-7
clone size: few
D gene: NA
V gene: TRBV18
CDR3 protein: CASSPPSPGKVEQYF
CDR3 DNA: TGTGCCAGCTCACCACCCTCTCCAGGGAAGGTCGAGCAGTACTTC

J gene: TRBJ2-1
clone size: many
D gene: NA
V gene: TRBV15
CDR3 protein: CATSRETFEQFF
CDR3 DNA: TGTGCCACCAGCAGAGAAACTTTTGAGCAGTTCTTC

J gene: TRBJ2-2
clone size: many
D gene: TRBD1
V gene: TRBV12-5
CDR3 protein: CASGKDREGGELFF
CDR3 DNA: TGTGCTAGTGGAAAAGACAGGGAAGGCGGGGAGCTGTTTTTT